This TCR beta chain was identified in a study of blood T cell repertoires in COVID-19. Across the study: Samples of COVID-19 (acute and convalescent) were obtained from the United States, Italy and Spain. The cDNA or gDNA used as material had been derived from T cells, B-cell-depleted T cells, or PBMCs.

Per the authors' pipeline: How many nucleated cells were present was estimated from reference gene primer amplification. Clones were read by immunoSEQ multiplex PCR, and TCRdb kept only the in-frame ones, dropping some. The V and J calls and clone size come from that table; D and trimming were worked out from the DNA. The sample has about 190,000 clones, 79% seen once; the top ten hold about 18%. V shed 6 bases, J shed 4 bases, and the junction held 11 bases outside the gene matches. The CDR3 extends over 15 amino acids. In germline, CDR1 is MNHEY, CDR2 SVGAGI. The origin of this receptor is a man in his 60s with active or convalescent COVID-19. Sequenced input: peripheral blood. The chain employs TRBV6-5 and TRBJ2-7; TRBD1 aligns across 8 bases. For the CDR3, the DNA is TGTGCCAGCAGCATTACCGGGACAGGAGATTACGAGCAGTACTTC. This encodes CASSITGTGDYEQYF.